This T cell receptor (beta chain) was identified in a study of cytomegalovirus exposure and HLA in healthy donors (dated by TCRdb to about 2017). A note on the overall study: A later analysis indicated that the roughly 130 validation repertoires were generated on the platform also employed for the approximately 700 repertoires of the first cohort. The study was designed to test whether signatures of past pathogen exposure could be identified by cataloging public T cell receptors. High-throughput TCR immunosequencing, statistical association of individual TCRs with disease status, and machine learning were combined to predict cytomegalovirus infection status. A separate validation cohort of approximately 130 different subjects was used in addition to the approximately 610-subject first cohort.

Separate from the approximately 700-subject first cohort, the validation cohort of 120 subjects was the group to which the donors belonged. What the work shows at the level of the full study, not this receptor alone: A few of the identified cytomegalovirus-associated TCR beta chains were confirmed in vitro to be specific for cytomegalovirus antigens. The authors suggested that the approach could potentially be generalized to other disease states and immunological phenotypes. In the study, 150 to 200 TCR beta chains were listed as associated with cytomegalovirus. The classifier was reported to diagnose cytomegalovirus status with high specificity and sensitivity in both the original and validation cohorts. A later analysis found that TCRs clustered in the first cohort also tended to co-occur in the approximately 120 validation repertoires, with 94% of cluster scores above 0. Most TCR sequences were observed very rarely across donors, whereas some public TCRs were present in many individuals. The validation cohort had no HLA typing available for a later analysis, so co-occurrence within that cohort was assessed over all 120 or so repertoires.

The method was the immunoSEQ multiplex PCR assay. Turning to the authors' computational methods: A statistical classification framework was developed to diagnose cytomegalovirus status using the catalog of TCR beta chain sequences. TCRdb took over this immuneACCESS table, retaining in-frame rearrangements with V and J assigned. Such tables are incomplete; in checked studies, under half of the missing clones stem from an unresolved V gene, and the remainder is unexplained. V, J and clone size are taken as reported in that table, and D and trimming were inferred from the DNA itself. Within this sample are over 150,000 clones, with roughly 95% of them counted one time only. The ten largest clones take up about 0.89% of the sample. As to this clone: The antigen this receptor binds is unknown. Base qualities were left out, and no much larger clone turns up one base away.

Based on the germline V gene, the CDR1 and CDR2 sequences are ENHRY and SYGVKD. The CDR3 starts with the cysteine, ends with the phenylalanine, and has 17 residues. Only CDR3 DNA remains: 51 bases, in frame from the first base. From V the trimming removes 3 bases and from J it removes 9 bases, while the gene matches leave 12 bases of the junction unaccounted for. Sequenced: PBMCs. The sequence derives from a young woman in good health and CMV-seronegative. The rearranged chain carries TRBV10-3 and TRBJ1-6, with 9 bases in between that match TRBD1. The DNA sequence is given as TGTGCCATCAGTGATTTCCCGGACAGGGGAAGTGGTTCACCCCTCCACTTT. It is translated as CAISDFPDRGSGSPLHF.